These 17 T cell receptor beta chains were sequenced from one sample in a study of T cell changes during pregnancy in multiple sclerosis. The method was immunoSEQ multiplex PCR; TCRdb's version includes in-frame clones alone and lacks a portion of them. The sample has tens of thousands of clones, about 93% seen once. Sequenced here: peripheral blood, sampled in the third trimester of pregnancy. The receptor source for this set is a female donor in good health, enrolled as a control in a pregnancy study.

This clone has only one observation. The chain recombines TRBV27 with TRBJ2-2; D might be TRBD1 (6 bases). V gave up 4 bases and J gave up 5 bases, with 8 bases separating them. The V gene's germline CDR1 is MNHEY and CDR2 SMNVEV (reference sequence). This CDR3 has 13 amino acids. As DNA, the CDR3 is TGTGCCAGCAGTTCCCAGGGGACCGGGGAGCTGTTTTTT. This gives the protein CASSSQGTGELFF.

J is TRBJ1-5 and V is TRBV7-2, with D unclear. Germline assignment: CDR1 SGHTA and CDR2 FQGNSA. The CDR3 is 18 residues long. The V gene lost 3 bases and the J gene lost 5 bases, with 23 bases spanning the gap. CDR3 in amino acids: CASSFLPWEAGKYQPQHF. DNA of the CDR3: TGTGCCAGCAGCTTCCTTCCCTGGGAGGCTGGGAAATATCAGCCCCAGCATTTT.

A single count supports this clone. CDR3 amino acids: CASRRTGGNSGANVLTF. In nucleotides, the CDR3 is TGCGCCAGCAGGCGGACAGGGGGGAACTCTGGGGCCAACGTCCTGACTTTC. The chain combines TRBV10-2 with TRBJ2-6; 10 bases fit TRBD1. V trimming: 6 bases; J trimming: 0 bases; junction bases outside the gene matches: 5. In germline, CDR1 is WSHSY, CDR2 SAAADI. This CDR3 spans 17 amino acids.

The chain couples TRBV11-2 to TRBJ1-2; TRBD1 matches at 10 bases. Trimming removed 5 bases from V and 4 bases from J; junction bases left unmatched: 16. Germline-derived CDR1 and CDR2 are SGHAT and FQNNGV. This CDR3 spans 18 amino acids. CDR3 loop: CASSPAGNGQGGGYGYTF. For the CDR3, the DNA is TGTGCCAGCAGCCCGGCGGGGAATGGACAGGGGGGAGGCTATGGCTACACCTTC.

The chain couples TRBV6-1 to TRBJ2-7; D is unclear. Trimming removed 0 bases from V and 5 bases from J, with 14 bases in between. This CDR3 spans 15 amino acids. Germline values: CDR1 MNHNS, CDR2 SASEGT. The CDR3 nucleotides read TGTGCCAGCAGTGAAGCGCTTGGCCATGGGCACGAGCAGTACTTC. Translation: CASSEALGHGHEQYF.

This chain uses TRBV9 with TRBJ1-1; no clear D gene. V lost 3 bases and J lost 0, with 9 bases in between. CDR1 is SGDLS and CDR2 is YYNGEE in the germline V gene. The CDR3 is 14 amino acids. This chain's CDR3 is CASSAGTLNTEAFF. In nucleotides, the CDR3 is TGTGCCAGCAGCGCGGGAACCCTGAACACTGAAGCTTTCTTT.

The V gene is TRBV6-5, the J gene TRBJ2-2, with D unclear. CDR3 length: 16 amino acids. The V end lost 4 bases, the J end lost 1 base, and 13 bases lay between the germline ends. The germline gives CDR1 MNHEY, CDR2 SVGAGI. CDR3 region: CASSLLTTWNTGELFF. Written as DNA, the CDR3 is TGTGCCAGCAGTTTGCTGACGACTTGGAACACCGGGGAGCTGTTTTTT.

The chain is built from TRBV7-8 and TRBJ2-6; 10 nucleotides match TRBD1. Germline-derived CDR1 and CDR2 are SGHVS and FQNEAQ. With V trimmed by 11 bases and J by 1 base, 8 bases remained unmatched. This CDR3 spans 16 amino acids. The CDR3 region is CAEGTGAISGANVLTF. CDR3 coding DNA: TGTGCCGAGGGGACAGGGGCGATATCTGGGGCCAACGTCCTGACTTTC.

V gene TRBV19 combines with J gene TRBJ2-5; TRBD1 matches 8 bases. The CDR3 spans 13 residues. The germline V gene has CDR1 LNHDA and CDR2 SQIVND (reference sequence). J was trimmed by 5 bases and V by 4 bases; bases with no gene match: 3. As DNA, the CDR3 is TGTGCCAGTAGTAGAAACAGGGGGGAGACCCAGTACTTC. Its protein product is CASSRNRGETQYF. Full variable domain (missing parts from reference TRBV19 and TRBJ2-5): DGGITQSPKYLFRKEGQNVTLSCEQNLNHDAMYWYRQDPGQGLRLIYYSQIVNDFQKGDIAEGYSVSREKKESFPLTVTSAQKNPTAFYLCASSRNRGETQYFGPGTRLLVL.

This sequence joins TRBV5-1 and TRBJ2-1; TRBD2 might be the D (6 bases). The CDR3 is made up of 13 amino acids. The germline V and J ends were trimmed by 6 bases and 4 bases, with 11 bases remaining between them. CDR1 is SGHRS, CDR2 YFSETQ, per germline. CDR3 amino acids: CASTGDGYNEQFF. Written as DNA, the CDR3 is TGCGCCAGCACGGGGGACGGTTACAATGAGCAGTTCTTC.

The V gene is TRBV7-2, the J gene TRBJ1-1; 8 bases are a match to TRBD1. The CDR3 has 14 residues. CDR1 and CDR2 (germline): SGHTA, FQGNSA. V shed 1 base and J 4 bases; nucleotides not matched to a gene: 2. CDR3 sequence: CASSLDRGSTEAFF. The DNA for the CDR3 is TGTGCCAGCAGCTTAGACAGGGGGTCCACTGAAGCTTTCTTT.

This chain joins TRBV6-5 and TRBJ2-3, with 10 positions matching TRBD2. Unmatched junction bases numbered 4, after V lost 8 bases and J lost 2 bases. Germline V lookup: CDR1 MNHEY, CDR2 SVGAGI. The CDR3 has 14 amino acids. The chain's CDR3 is CASGTSGITDTQYF. DNA for the CDR3: TGTGCCAGCGGCACTAGCGGGATCACAGATACGCAGTATTTT.

The V gene is TRBV27, the J gene TRBJ1-2, with TRBD1 identical over 7 bases. From germline, CDR1 is MNHEY and CDR2 SMNVEV (reference sequence). With V trimmed by 6 bases and J by 3 bases, 16 bases remained unmatched. CDR3 length: 17 amino acids. This chain's CDR3 is CASSPILLRDSHYGYTF. The CDR3 region has the DNA TGTGCCAGCAGCCCTATCCTTTTAAGGGACAGCCACTATGGCTACACCTTC.

This clone was seen just once. The chain joins TRBV4-3 to TRBJ2-5; weak D call: TRBD1 (6 bases). CDR1 and CDR2 (germline): LGHNA, YSLEER. CDR3 size: 13 residues. The V and J ends lost 3 bases and 4 bases respectively, with 9 bases between them. The CDR3 protein is CASSQLGGETQYF. CDR3 DNA: TGCGCCAGCAGCCAGCTAGGGGGAGAGACCCAGTACTTC.

V gene TRBV6-4 combines with J gene TRBJ2-7, with a possible D match to TRBD2 (5 bases). This CDR3 has 15 residues. V shed 2 bases and J shed 6 bases, with 17 bases lying between them. The V gene's germline CDR1 is MRHNA and CDR2 SNTAGT. CDR3 sequence: CASSDGSLGSGEQYF. The DNA of the CDR3 is TGTGCCAGCAGTGACGGGTCATTGGGCAGCGGCGAGCAGTACTTC.

This sequence joins TRBV4-2 and TRBJ2-7; tentative D call: TRBD1 (5 bases). The CDR3 runs to 17 residues. Trimming removed 0 bases from V and 1 base from J, with 16 bases in between. Germline CDR1 is LGHNA and CDR2 is YNFKEQ. CDR3 sequence: CASSQEDAGLRSYEQYF. As DNA, the CDR3 is TGTGCCAGCAGCCAAGAAGATGCAGGGCTGCGATCCTACGAGCAGTACTTC.

The chain employs TRBV7-9 and TRBJ2-5; no clear D. Trimming cost V 8 bases and J 3 bases, with 10 bases left between them. Looked up from germline, CDR1 is SEHNR and CDR2 is FQNEAQ (reference sequence). The CDR3 has 12 amino acids. CDR3 residues: CASRAQEETQYF. The CDR3 DNA reads TGTGCCAGCCGCGCCCAGGAAGAGACCCAGTACTTC.